These 5 T cell receptor beta chains were all obtained from the same sample, sequenced in a study of vaccination and CD4 T cells after COVID-19. Scientists ran DNA taken from cultured CD4+ T cells through the Oncomine TCR Beta short-read assay for sequencing. TCRdb independently ran MiXCR on the PCR reads; one entry per CDR3 protein. The table lists around 26,000 distinct CDR3 sequences, under 70% of them singletons. Indicated treatment: approximately nine-day PBMC culture with coronavirus spike peptide pools or control peptides (ViraFEST assay). Their antigens are not known. The sequencing sample was made of CD4+ T cells from blood, cultured in vitro. The receptors were gathered from a human donor who had recovered from COVID-19.

This sequence joins TRBV20-1 and TRBJ2-3, with 11 bases fitting TRBD2. V lost 5 bases and J lost 8; bases outside the gene matches: 0. The CDR3 is 11 amino acids. Germline V CDR1 and CDR2: DFQATT, SNEGSKA (reference sequence). CDR3 sequence (DNA): TGCAGTGCTCTAGCGGGGGGTACGCAGTATTTT. This codes for CSALAGGTQYF.

The gene calls are TRBV27 and TRBJ2-4; 7 bases map to TRBD1. This CDR3 has 16 residues. Germline CDR1 MNHEY, CDR2 SMNVEV (reference sequence). Unmatched junction bases numbered 9, after V lost 6 bases and J lost 1 base. The CDR3 reads CASRLQGTLAKNIQYF. The CDR3 nucleotides read TGTGCCAGCAGACTACAGGGGACCCTCGCCAAAAACATTCAGTACTTC.

This clonotype was counted a single time. The V and J genes are TRBV19 and TRBJ2-3; 11 bases are shared with TRBD1. CDR3 size: 16 residues. CDR1 is LNHDA, CDR2 SQIVND, per germline (reference sequence). V was pared by 6 bases and J by 0 bases, with 5 bases of the junction left unmatched. Here the CDR3 DNA reads TGTGCCAGTAGGGACAGGGGGCGTTCGAGCACAGATACGCAGTATTTT. Protein sequence: CASRDRGRSSTDTQYF.

J is TRBJ2-5 and V is TRBV7-6; 7 bases are shared with TRBD2. Unmatched junction bases numbered 9, after V lost 3 bases and J lost 5 bases. Germline CDR1 SGHVS, CDR2 FNYEAQ. The CDR3 length is 15 residues. CDR3 bases: TGTGCCAGCAGCTTCGGCGGGAGTTGGGTGGAGACCCAGTACTTC. Its protein is CASSFGGSWVETQYF.

This clonotype was seen a few times. The chain has TRBV9 and TRBJ1-6, with D possibly matching TRBD1 (5 bases). Trimming left V 0 bases short and J 5 bases short, with 6 bases between. The length of the CDR3 is 14 residues. Per germline, CDR1 SGDLS and CDR2 YYNGEE. The CDR3 protein is CASSVAGDNSPLHF. As DNA, the CDR3 is TGTGCCAGCAGCGTAGCGGGGGATAATTCACCCCTCCACTTT.